The source of this T cell receptor (beta chain) is a study of early T cells in non-severe SARS-CoV-2 infection. Study-wide results and limits: Matching against VDJdb likely underestimated virus-specific expansions, favoring anti-spike CD8.

This CDR3 region has 14 residues. The V end was cut by 8 bases, the J end by 2 bases, with 16 bases between. The germline gives CDR1 MNHEY, CDR2 SVGEGT. In its sample, this clonotype was seen many times. The antigen is not known. Each CDR3 protein gets one entry after TCRdb re-called the 5' RACE reads with MiXCR. The data show 20,000 to 30,000 distinct CDR3 sequences, with more than 3.5% seen just once and 6.2% held by the top ten. Sequenced: whole blood. This TCR was sampled from an adult who was a healthcare worker with PCR-confirmed SARS-CoV-2 infection or an uninfected control (not recorded which). The genes are TRBV6-2 or TRBV6-3 and TRBJ2-7; D perhaps matches TRBD2 (5 bases). The CDR3 protein is CASSIFVGAYEQYF. Here the CDR3 DNA reads TGTGCCAGCTCGATCTTCGTCGGGGCCTACGAGCAGTACTTC.